This T cell receptor beta chain was identified in a study of cytomegalovirus exposure and HLA in healthy donors (dated by TCRdb to between 2016 and 2019). Some background on the complete study: The 670 or so repertoires of the first cohort and the roughly 120 validation repertoires were produced on the same platform, according to a later analysis. The study aimed to test whether signatures of past pathogen exposure could be identified by cataloging public T cell receptors. In addition to the first cohort of 666 subjects, a separate validation cohort of 120 different subjects was used. The study combined high-throughput TCR immunosequencing, statistical association of individual TCRs with disease status, and machine learning to predict cytomegalovirus infection status. What the research found in general, with its limitations: Cytomegalovirus status was reported to be diagnosed by the classifier with high specificity and sensitivity in both the original and validation cohorts. Most TCR sequences were seen in very few donors, while some public TCRs were found in many individuals. According to the authors, the approach could potentially be generalized to other disease states and immunological phenotypes. Subsequent analysis determined that TCRs grouped into clusters in the first cohort also showed a tendency toward co-occurrence across the 120 or so validation repertoires, and about 93% of cluster scores exceeded 0. Three of the identified cytomegalovirus-associated TCR beta chains were confirmed in vitro to be specific for cytomegalovirus antigens. A later analysis lacked HLA typing for the validation cohort, so it scored co-occurrence in that cohort across all 120 repertoires. The study listed over 150 TCR beta chains as associated with cytomegalovirus.

Library generation was performed with the immunoSEQ multiplex PCR assay. From the authors' description of their analysis: A statistical classification framework was developed to diagnose cytomegalovirus status using the catalog of TCR beta chain sequences. TCRdb took this table from immuneACCESS and kept in-frame rearrangements with V and J called. Such tables lack part of the clones; where checked against another copy, unresolved V genes explain under half of the gap, and the rest is unexplained. For V, J and clone size, that table is used; D and trimming come from the DNA. The sample table holds approximately 140,000 clones, of which around 90% were seen once. The ten biggest clones cover 6.5% to 8.5% of the sample. Concerning this clone: Its antigen is unknown. No qualities accompany the bases; no much larger clone lies one base away.

According to the germline V gene (reference sequence), CDR1 reads SEHNR and CDR2 reads FQNEAQ. The cysteine opens and the phenylalanine closes a CDR3 of 12 amino acids. This entry keeps only the CDR3 DNA: 36 bases, framed from base 1. V is cut by 5 bases and J by 8 bases, and the space between the germline ends is 7 bases. The donors were included in the validation cohort of 120 subjects, a group kept apart from the approximately 670-subject first cohort. The sample comprised PBMCs. This clonotype was sampled from a woman younger than 30 in good health and CMV-seropositive. The chain links TRBV7-9 with TRBJ1-6; the D gene cannot be resolved reliably. The CDR3 reads CASSQVDSPLHF. The DNA is TGTGCCAGCAGCCAAGTAGATTCACCCCTCCACTTT.